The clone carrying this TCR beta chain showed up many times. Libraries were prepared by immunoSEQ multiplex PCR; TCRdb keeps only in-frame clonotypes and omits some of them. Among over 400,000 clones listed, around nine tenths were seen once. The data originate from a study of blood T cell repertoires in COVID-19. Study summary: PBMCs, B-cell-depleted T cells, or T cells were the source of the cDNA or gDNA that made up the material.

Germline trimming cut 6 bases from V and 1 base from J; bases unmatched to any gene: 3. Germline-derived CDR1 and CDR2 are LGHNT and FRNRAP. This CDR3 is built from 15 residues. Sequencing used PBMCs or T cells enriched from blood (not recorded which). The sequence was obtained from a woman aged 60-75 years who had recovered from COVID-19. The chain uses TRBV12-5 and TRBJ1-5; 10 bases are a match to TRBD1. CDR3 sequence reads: CASGEGQGSNQPQHF. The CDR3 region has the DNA TGTGCTAGTGGAGAGGGACAGGGGAGCAATCAGCCCCAGCATTTT.